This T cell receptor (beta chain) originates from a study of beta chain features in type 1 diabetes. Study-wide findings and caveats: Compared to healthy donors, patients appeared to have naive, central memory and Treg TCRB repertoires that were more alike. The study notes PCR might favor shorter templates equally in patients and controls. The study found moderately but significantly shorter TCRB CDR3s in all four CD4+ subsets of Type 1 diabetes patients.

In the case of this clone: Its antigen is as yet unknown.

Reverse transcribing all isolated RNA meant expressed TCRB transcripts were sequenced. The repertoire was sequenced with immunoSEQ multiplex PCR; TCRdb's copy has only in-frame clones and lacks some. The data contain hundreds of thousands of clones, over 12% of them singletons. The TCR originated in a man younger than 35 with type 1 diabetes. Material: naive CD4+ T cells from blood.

The DNA of the CDR3 is TGTGCCAGCAGCTTATTTCGGGGGGTATACAATGAGCAGTTCTTC. The encoded protein is CASSLFRGVYNEQFF. The V call is TRBV11-1, the J call TRBJ2-1, with 7 positions matching TRBD2. The CDR3 extends over 15 amino acids. The ends lost 2 bases at V and 4 bases at J; junction bases unmatched: 5. Per the germline V gene, CDR1 is SGHAT and CDR2 is FQDESV (reference sequence).